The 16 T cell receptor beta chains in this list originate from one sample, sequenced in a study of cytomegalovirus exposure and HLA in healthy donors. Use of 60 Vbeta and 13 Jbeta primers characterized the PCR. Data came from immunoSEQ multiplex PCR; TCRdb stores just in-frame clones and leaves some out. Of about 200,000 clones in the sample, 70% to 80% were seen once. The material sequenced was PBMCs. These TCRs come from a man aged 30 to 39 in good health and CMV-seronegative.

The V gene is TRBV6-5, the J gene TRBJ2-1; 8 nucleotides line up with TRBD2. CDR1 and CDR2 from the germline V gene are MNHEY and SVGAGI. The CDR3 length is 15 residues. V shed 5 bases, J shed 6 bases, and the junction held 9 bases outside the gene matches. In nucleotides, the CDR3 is TGTGCCAGCAGTCTCGAGACGGGAGGGCGCAATGAGCAGTTCTTC. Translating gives CASSLETGGRNEQFF.

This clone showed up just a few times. The chain's CDR3 is CASSLEGTRNTEAFF. Here the CDR3 DNA reads TGCGCCAGCAGCTTGGAAGGGACACGGAACACTGAAGCTTTCTTT. This sequence joins TRBV5-1 and TRBJ1-1; TRBD1 is a possible D gene (6 bases). Trimming removed 0 bases at V and 1 base at J, with 10 bases between. The germline CDR1 and CDR2 sequences are SGHRS and YFSETQ. The CDR3 has 15 residues.

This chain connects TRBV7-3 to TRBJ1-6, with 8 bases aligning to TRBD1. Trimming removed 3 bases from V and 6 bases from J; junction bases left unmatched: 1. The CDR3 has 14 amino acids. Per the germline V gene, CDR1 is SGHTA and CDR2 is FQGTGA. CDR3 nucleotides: TGTGCCAGCAGCTTGACAGGGGTTAATTCACCCCTCCACTTT. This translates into CASSLTGVNSPLHF.

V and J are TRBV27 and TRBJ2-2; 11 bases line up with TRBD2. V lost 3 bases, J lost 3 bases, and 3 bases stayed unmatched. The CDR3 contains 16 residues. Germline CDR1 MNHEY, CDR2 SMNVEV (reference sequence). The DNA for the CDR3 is TGTGCCAGCAGTTTCATAGCGGGAGGGTACACCGGGGAGCTGTTTTTT. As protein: CASSFIAGGYTGELFF.

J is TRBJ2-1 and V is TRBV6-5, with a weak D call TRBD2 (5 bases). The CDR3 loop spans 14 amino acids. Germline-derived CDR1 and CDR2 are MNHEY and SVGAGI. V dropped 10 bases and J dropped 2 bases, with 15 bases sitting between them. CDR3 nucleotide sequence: TGTGCCACCTCAGCCGGGATAACCTACAATGAGCAGTTCTTC. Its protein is CATSAGITYNEQFF.

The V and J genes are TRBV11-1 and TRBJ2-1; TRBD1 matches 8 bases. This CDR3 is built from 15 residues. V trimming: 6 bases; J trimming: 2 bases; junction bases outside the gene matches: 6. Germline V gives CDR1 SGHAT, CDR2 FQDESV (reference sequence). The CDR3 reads CASSTAGQAYNEQFF. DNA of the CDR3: TGTGCCAGCAGTACCGCGGGACAGGCCTACAATGAGCAGTTCTTC.

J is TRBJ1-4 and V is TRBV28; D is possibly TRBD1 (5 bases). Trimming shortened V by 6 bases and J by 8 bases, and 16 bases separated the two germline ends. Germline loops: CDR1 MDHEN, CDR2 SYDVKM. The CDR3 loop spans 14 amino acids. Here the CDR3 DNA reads TGTGCCAGCAGCCAAGGGACTCTTGGCGAAAAACTGTTTTTT. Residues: CASSQGTLGEKLFF. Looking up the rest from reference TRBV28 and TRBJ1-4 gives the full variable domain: DVKVTQSSRYLVKRTGEKVFLECVQDMDHENMFWYRQDPGLGLRLIYFSYDVKMKEKGDIPEGYSVSREKKERFSLILESASTNQTSMYLCASSQGTLGEKLFFGSGTQLSVL.

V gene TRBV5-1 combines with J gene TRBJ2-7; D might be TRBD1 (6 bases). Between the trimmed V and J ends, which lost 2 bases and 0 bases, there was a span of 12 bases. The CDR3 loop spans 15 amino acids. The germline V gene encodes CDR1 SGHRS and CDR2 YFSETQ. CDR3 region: CASSFNDRSSYEQYF. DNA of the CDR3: TGCGCCAGCAGCTTCAACGACAGGAGCTCCTACGAGCAGTACTTC.

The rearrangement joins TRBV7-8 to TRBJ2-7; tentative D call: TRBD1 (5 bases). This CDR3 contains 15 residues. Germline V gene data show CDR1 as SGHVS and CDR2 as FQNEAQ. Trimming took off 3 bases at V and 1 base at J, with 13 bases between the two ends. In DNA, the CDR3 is TGTGCCAGCAGCTTTGGCCAGGGCATTTCCTACGAGCAGTACTTC. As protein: CASSFGQGISYEQYF.

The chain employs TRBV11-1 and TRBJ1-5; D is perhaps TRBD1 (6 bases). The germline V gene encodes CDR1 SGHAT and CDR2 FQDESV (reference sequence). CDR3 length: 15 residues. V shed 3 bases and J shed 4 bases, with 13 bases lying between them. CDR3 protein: CASSFVGQSNQPQHF. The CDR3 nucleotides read TGTGCCAGCAGCTTTGTTGGACAGAGTAATCAGCCCCAGCATTTT. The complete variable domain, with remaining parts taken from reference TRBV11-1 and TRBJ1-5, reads EAEVAQSPRYKITEKSQAVAFWCDPISGHATLYWYRQILGQGPELLVQFQDESVVDDSQLPKDRFSAERLKGVDSTLKIQPAELGDSAMYLCASSFVGQSNQPQHFGDGTRLSIL.

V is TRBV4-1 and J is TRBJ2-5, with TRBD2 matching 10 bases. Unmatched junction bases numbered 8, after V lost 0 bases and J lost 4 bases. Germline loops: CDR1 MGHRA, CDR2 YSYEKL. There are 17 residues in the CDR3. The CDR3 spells CASSQEASGRDGETQYF. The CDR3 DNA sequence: TGCGCCAGCAGCCAAGAAGCTAGCGGGAGAGACGGAGAGACCCAGTACTTC.

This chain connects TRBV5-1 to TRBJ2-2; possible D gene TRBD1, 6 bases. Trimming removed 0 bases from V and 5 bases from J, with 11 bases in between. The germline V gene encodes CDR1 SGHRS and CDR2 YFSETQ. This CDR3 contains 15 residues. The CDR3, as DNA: TGCGCCAGCAGCTTGGATGGGGGCCCTACCGGGGAGCTGTTTTTT. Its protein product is CASSLDGGPTGELFF.

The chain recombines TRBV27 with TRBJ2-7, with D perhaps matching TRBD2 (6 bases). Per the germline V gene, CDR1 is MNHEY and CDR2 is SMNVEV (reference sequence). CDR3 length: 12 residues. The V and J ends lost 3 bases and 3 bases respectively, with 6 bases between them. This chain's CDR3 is CASSLRGYEQYF. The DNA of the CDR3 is TGTGCCAGCAGTTTGCGGGGCTACGAGCAGTACTTC.

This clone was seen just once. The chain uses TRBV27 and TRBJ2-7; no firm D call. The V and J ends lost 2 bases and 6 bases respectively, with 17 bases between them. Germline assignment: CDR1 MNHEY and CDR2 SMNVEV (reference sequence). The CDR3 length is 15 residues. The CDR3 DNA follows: TGTGCCAGCAGTTTAGCCCAGGCCCTGCTCGGCGAGCAGTACTTC. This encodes CASSLAQALLGEQYF.

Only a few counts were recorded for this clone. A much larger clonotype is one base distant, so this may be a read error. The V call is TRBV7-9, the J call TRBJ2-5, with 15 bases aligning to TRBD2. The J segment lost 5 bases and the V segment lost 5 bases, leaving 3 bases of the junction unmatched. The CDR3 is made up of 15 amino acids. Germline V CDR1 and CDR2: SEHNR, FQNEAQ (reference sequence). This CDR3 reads CASSPGTSGRETQYF. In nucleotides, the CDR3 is TGTGCCAGCAGCCCCGGGACTAGCGGGAGGGAGACCCAGTACTTC. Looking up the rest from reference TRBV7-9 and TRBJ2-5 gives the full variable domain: DTGVSQNPRHKITKRGQNVTFRCDPISEHNRLYWYRQTLGQGPEFLTYFQNEAQLEKSRLLSDRFSAERPKGSFSTLEIQRTEQGDSAMYLCASSPGTSGRETQYFGPGTRLLVL.

Here the CDR3 DNA reads TGTGCCAGCAGTTTTCGACACTCCTACGAGCAGTACTTC. Protein sequence: CASSFRHSYEQYF. The chain employs TRBV27 and TRBJ2-7; D gene ambiguous. Trimming removed 3 bases at V and 0 bases at J, with 6 bases between. The CDR3 loop spans 13 amino acids. Germline CDR1 and CDR2: MNHEY and SMNVEV (reference sequence).